A selection of T cell receptor beta chains follows, all from one sample in a study of cytomegalovirus exposure and HLA in healthy donors. Profiled with immunoSEQ multiplex PCR; TCRdb holds only in-frame clones, not every one. The sample lists about 130,000 clones, 81% occurring once. The sample consisted of PBMCs. Every receptor here comes from a man aged 18-30 years in good health and CMV-seronegative. CDR3s include the opening cysteine and the closing phenylalanine or tryptophan. Each record gives: V gene, D gene, J gene, clone size, CDR3 protein, CDR3 DNA. The D gene is left open where the match is weak. Rows may omit the clone size; those that give it use once, few, many or a size class.

V: TRBV29-1; D: -; J: TRBJ1-1; size: -; CDR3: CSAREVEGTEAFF; DNA: TGCAGCGCCCGAGAGGTAGAGGGCACTGAAGCTTTCTTT
V: TRBV25-1; D: -; J: TRBJ2-7; size: -; CDR3: CASSDQGFGKVYEQYF; DNA: TGTGCCAGCAGCGATCAGGGATTTGGCAAGGTCTACGAGCAGTACTTC
V: TRBV28; D: TRBD1; J: TRBJ2-7; size: -; CDR3: CASSLSGGFPYEQYF; DNA: TGTGCCAGCAGTTTATCAGGGGGCTTTCCCTACGAGCAGTACTTC
V: TRBV7-3; D: -; J: TRBJ2-1; size: -; CDR3: CASSKTGQGTYNEQFF; DNA: TGTGCCAGCAGTAAAACGGGGCAGGGGACCTACAATGAGCAGTTCTTC
V: TRBV19; D: TRBD1; J: TRBJ2-3; size: -; CDR3: CASSISAGGEGDTQYF; DNA: TGTGCCAGTAGTATATCGGCAGGGGGTGAAGGGGATACGCAGTATTTT
V: TRBV9; D: TRBD2; J: TRBJ2-5; size: -; CDR3: CASSVNKAGNQETQYF; DNA: TGTGCCAGCAGCGTAAACAAAGCGGGGAACCAAGAGACCCAGTACTTC
V: TRBV10-3; D: -; J: TRBJ2-5; size: -; CDR3: CAISEIGTLQTQYF; DNA: TGTGCCATCAGTGAAATCGGGACTCTTCAGACCCAGTACTTC
V: TRBV28; D: -; J: TRBJ1-5; size: -; CDR3: CASSTQGRSNQPQHF; DNA: TGTGCCAGCAGTACGCAGGGGAGAAGCAATCAGCCCCAGCATTTT
V: TRBV6-5; D: TRBD1; J: TRBJ2-7; size: -; CDR3: CASSYSTTGNYEQYF; DNA: TGTGCCAGCAGTTACTCGACGACAGGGAACTACGAGCAGTACTTC
V: TRBV4-1; D: -; J: TRBJ1-1; size: -; CDR3: CASSPGQLNTEAFF; DNA: TGCGCCAGCAGCCCGGGACAACTGAACACTGAAGCTTTCTTT
V: TRBV28; D: TRBD2; J: TRBJ2-3; size: few; CDR3: CASSTSGEADTQYF; DNA: TGTGCCAGCTCTACTAGCGGGGAAGCAGATACGCAGTATTTT
V: TRBV10-1; D: -; J: TRBJ1-5; size: -; CDR3: CASSGQVNQPQHF; DNA: TGCGCCAGCAGTGGACAGGTCAATCAGCCCCAGCATTTT
V: TRBV19; D: TRBD1; J: TRBJ2-3; size: -; CDR3: CASSITGVDTQYF; DNA: TGTGCCAGTAGTATCACAGGGGTAGATACGCAGTATTTT
V: TRBV5-1; D: TRBD2; J: TRBJ2-5; size: few; CDR3: CASSLGASGGSGQETQYF; DNA: TGCGCCAGCAGCTTGGGAGCTAGCGGGGGGTCGGGTCAAGAGACCCAGTACTTC
V: TRBV5-1; D: -; J: TRBJ2-3; size: -; CDR3: CASSLDSPDTQYF; DNA: TGCGCCAGCAGCTTGGATAGCCCAGATACGCAGTATTTT
V: TRBV6-5; D: TRBD1; J: TRBJ1-1; size: few; CDR3: CATGQGNTEAFF; DNA: TGTGCCACTGGACAGGGGAACACTGAAGCTTTCTTT
V: TRBV4-3; D: -; J: TRBJ1-2; size: -; CDR3: CASSQEKEAGDYGYTF; DNA: TGCGCCAGCAGCCAAGAGAAAGAGGCAGGGGACTATGGCTACACCTTC
V: TRBV28; D: TRBD2; J: TRBJ2-1; size: -; CDR3: CASRPGGPHEQFF; DNA: TGTGCCAGCAGACCGGGGGGGCCGCATGAGCAGTTCTTC
V: TRBV19; D: -; J: TRBJ2-7; size: -; CDR3: CASTPDRNLPSYEQYF; DNA: TGTGCCAGTACCCCCGACAGGAACCTCCCCTCCTACGAGCAGTACTTC
V: TRBV27; D: -; J: TRBJ1-4; size: -; CDR3: CASSFYARGGTFEKLFF; DNA: TGTGCCAGCAGTTTCTACGCGAGGGGAGGGACGTTTGAAAAACTGTTTTTT
V: TRBV15; D: -; J: TRBJ1-4; size: -; CDR3: CATSRSRGATNEKLFF; DNA: TGTGCCACCAGTCGCAGCCGGGGGGCAACTAATGAAAAACTGTTTTTT
V: TRBV9; D: TRBD1; J: TRBJ1-2; size: -; CDR3: CASSVAGTVFYGYTF; DNA: TGTGCCAGCAGCGTAGCTGGGACAGTATTCTATGGCTACACCTTC
V: TRBV9; D: -; J: TRBJ1-4; size: -; CDR3: CASSVAVSENEKLFF; DNA: TGTGCCAGCAGCGTAGCTGTCAGCGAGAATGAAAAACTGTTTTTT
V: TRBV27; D: -; J: TRBJ1-6; size: few; CDR3: CASSLSSGWGLNSPLHF; DNA: TGTGCCAGCAGTTTATCGTCGGGGTGGGGACTGAATTCACCCCTCCACTTT
V: TRBV28; D: TRBD2; J: TRBJ2-5; size: -; CDR3: CASSFGLAGTQAETQYF; DNA: TGTGCCAGCAGTTTCGGACTAGCGGGAACGCAGGCAGAGACCCAGTACTTC
V: TRBV6-5; D: TRBD1; J: TRBJ1-2; size: -; CDR3: CASRRTGFSYTF; DNA: TGTGCCAGCCGAAGGACAGGGTTCAGCTACACCTTC
V: TRBV7-2; D: TRBD1; J: TRBJ1-3; size: -; CDR3: CASSLGQGLISGNTIYF; DNA: TGTGCCAGCAGCCTGGGACAGGGCCTTATCTCTGGAAACACCATATATTTT
V: TRBV5-1; D: TRBD2; J: TRBJ2-7; size: -; CDR3: CASSLLATAYEQYF; DNA: TGCGCCAGCAGCTTACTAGCGACTGCCTACGAGCAGTACTTC
V: TRBV9; D: -; J: TRBJ1-2; size: -; CDR3: CASSVAGAGDVYGYTF; DNA: TGTGCCAGCAGCGTAGCTGGGGCAGGAGATGTCTATGGCTACACCTTC
V: TRBV29-1; D: -; J: TRBJ2-7; size: -; CDR3: CTVETVHYEQYF; DNA: TGCACCGTAGAAACAGTGCACTACGAGCAGTACTTC
V: TRBV9; D: TRBD1; J: TRBJ1-4; size: -; CDR3: CASSATGTGQTNEKLFF; DNA: TGTGCCAGCAGCGCAACTGGGACAGGACAGACTAATGAAAAACTGTTTTTT
V: TRBV29-1; D: TRBD1; J: TRBJ1-2; size: -; CDR3: CSVGQGATSNYGYTF; DNA: TGCAGCGTGGGACAGGGGGCTACCTCTAACTATGGCTACACCTTC
V: TRBV9; D: -; J: TRBJ2-2; size: -; CDR3: CASSVATGANTGELFF; DNA: TGTGCCAGCAGCGTAGCCACAGGCGCGAACACCGGGGAGCTGTTTTTT
V: TRBV18; D: -; J: TRBJ2-7; size: once; CDR3: CASSPPNWGENYEQYF; DNA: TGTGCCAGCTCACCTCCTAACTGGGGGGAAAACTACGAGCAGTACTTC
V: TRBV5-6; D: -; J: TRBJ1-5; size: -; CDR3: CASSPVLGAQPQHF; DNA: TGTGCCAGCAGCCCGGTACTGGGGGCCCAGCCCCAGCATTTT
V: TRBV11-3; D: -; J: TRBJ1-4; size: -; CDR3: CASSLDFGGELFF; DNA: TGTGCCAGCAGCTTAGACTTCGGCGGGGAACTGTTTTTT
V: TRBV7-6; D: -; J: TRBJ1-1; size: -; CDR3: CASSNLRALNTEAFF; DNA: TGTGCCAGCAGCAACCTCAGGGCCTTGAACACTGAAGCTTTCTTT
V: TRBV28; D: TRBD1; J: TRBJ2-1; size: -; CDR3: CASSPSTGGGYNEQFF; DNA: TGTGCCAGCAGTCCGTCCACAGGGGGCGGTTACAATGAGCAGTTCTTC
V: TRBV7-9; D: -; J: TRBJ1-2; size: once; CDR3: CASTKGGGLYGYTF; DNA: TGTGCCAGCACCAAGGGAGGGGGTCTCTATGGCTACACCTTC
V: TRBV7-2; D: TRBD1; J: TRBJ2-7; size: -; CDR3: CASRQSGGLLSYEQYF; DNA: TGTGCCAGCAGACAATCAGGGGGCCTACTCTCCTACGAGCAGTACTTC
V: TRBV30; D: TRBD1; J: TRBJ2-5; size: -; CDR3: CAWGPGGQETQYF; DNA: TGTGCCTGGGGGCCAGGGGGCCAAGAGACCCAGTACTTC
V: TRBV9; D: TRBD1; J: TRBJ1-4; size: -; CDR3: CASSVSGTEDEKLFF; DNA: TGTGCCAGCAGCGTTTCCGGGACAGAAGATGAAAAACTGTTTTTT
V: TRBV10-3; D: -; J: TRBJ1-5; size: -; CDR3: CAISESPGNQPQHF; DNA: TGTGCCATCAGTGAGTCGCCGGGGAATCAGCCCCAGCATTTT
V: TRBV6-7; D: TRBD2; J: TRBJ2-1; size: -; CDR3: CARDNVASGGTSYNEQFF; DNA: TGTGCCAGGGACAACGTGGCTAGCGGGGGGACTTCCTACAATGAGCAGTTCTTC
V: TRBV20-1; D: -; J: TRBJ2-3; size: -; CDR3: CRPSDPDTQYF; DNA: TGCAGGCCCAGCGACCCAGATACGCAGTATTTT